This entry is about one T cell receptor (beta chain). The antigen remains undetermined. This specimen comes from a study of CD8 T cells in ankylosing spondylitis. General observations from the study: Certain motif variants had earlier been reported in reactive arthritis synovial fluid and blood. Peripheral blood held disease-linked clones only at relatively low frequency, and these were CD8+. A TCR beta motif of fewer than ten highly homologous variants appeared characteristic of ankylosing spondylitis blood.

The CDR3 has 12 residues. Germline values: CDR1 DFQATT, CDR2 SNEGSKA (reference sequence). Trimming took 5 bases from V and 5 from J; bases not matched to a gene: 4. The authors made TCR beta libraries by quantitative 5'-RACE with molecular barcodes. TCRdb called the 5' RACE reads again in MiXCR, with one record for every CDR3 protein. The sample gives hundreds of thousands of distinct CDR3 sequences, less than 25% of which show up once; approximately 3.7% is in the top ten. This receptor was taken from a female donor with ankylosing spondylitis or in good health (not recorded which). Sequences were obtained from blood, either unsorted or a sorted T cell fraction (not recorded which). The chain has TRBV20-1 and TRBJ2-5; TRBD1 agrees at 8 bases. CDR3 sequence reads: CSARQGKETQYF. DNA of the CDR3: TGCAGTGCTCGACAGGGGAAGGAGACCCAGTACTTC.